These 10 T cell receptor beta chains originate from one sample sequenced in a study of T-cell reconstitution after alpha-beta-depleted transplantation in children. Molecular barcoding with unique molecular identifiers was used for the TCRbeta library. Each CDR3 protein gets one entry after TCRdb re-called the PCR reads with MiXCR. The sample includes approximately 400,000 distinct CDR3 sequences, 11% of them seen just once. The specimen comprised PBMCs from the stem cell graft donor, sampled from the stem cell graft. The receptors stem from a human donor who donated a stem cell graft to a child with acute myeloid leukemia.

The J gene is TRBJ2-2, the V gene TRBV27; D uncertain. Germline CDR1 MNHEY, CDR2 SMNVEV (reference sequence). The CDR3 sequence is 13 residues long. The germline V and J ends were trimmed by 7 bases and 7 bases, with 13 bases remaining between them. CDR3 in amino acids: CASTSEWGGELFF. CDR3 nucleotide sequence: TGTGCCAGCACCTCCGAGTGGGGCGGGGAGCTGTTTTTT.

The chain carries TRBV12-3 or TRBV12-4 and TRBJ2-1; TRBD2 matches 16 bases. The CDR3 is 20 residues long. Trimming took 3 bases from V and 1 from J; bases not matched to a gene: 9. This chain's CDR3 is CASSFRGLAGGTYSYNEQFF. The CDR3 DNA sequence: TGTGCCAGCAGTTTTAGGGGACTAGCGGGAGGGACCTATTCCTACAATGAGCAGTTCTTC.

A few counts support this clonotype. This sequence joins TRBV7-9 and TRBJ2-7, with no clear D. V was trimmed by 4 bases and J by 4 bases, leaving 11 bases between them. CDR3 size: 13 residues. The germline V gene has CDR1 SEHNR and CDR2 FQNEAQ (reference sequence). In nucleotides, the CDR3 is TGTGCCAGCAGCTCAGGTTATTATTACGAGCAGTACTTC. It encodes CASSSGYYYEQYF.

This clonotype came up many times. The gene calls are TRBV27 and TRBJ2-1, with TRBD2 as a possible D gene (6 bases). The length of the CDR3 is 17 residues. V lost 4 bases to trimming and J lost 1 base, with 17 bases between them. Germline CDR1 is MNHEY and CDR2 is SMNVEV (reference sequence). This CDR3 is CASSSKRYGGSYNEQFF. The CDR3 DNA follows: TGTGCCAGCAGTTCGAAGCGGTACGGGGGTTCCTACAATGAGCAGTTCTTC.

In its sample, this clonotype was seen a few times. CDR3 region: CASKPGVPSLEQYF. For the CDR3, the DNA is TGTGCCAGCAAGCCGGGAGTCCCTTCTCTCGAGCAGTACTTC. The chain carries TRBV11-1 and TRBJ2-7, with TRBD2 as a possible D gene (6 bases). CDR3 length equals 14 residues. The ends were cut back, 7 bases at V and 6 bases at J, with 19 bases in the middle. The V gene's germline CDR1 is SGHAT and CDR2 FQDESV (reference sequence).

The V call is TRBV5-1, the J call TRBJ2-1; D not certain. Germline CDR1 is SGHRS and CDR2 is YFSETQ. V lost 4 bases, J lost 5 bases, and 22 bases lay in between. The CDR3 has 17 amino acids. CDR3: CASSPEIPQPGHNEQFF. The DNA of the CDR3 is TGCGCCAGCAGCCCAGAGATACCCCAACCTGGCCACAATGAGCAGTTCTTC.

This chain links TRBV7-9 with TRBJ2-2; D not certain. Per germline, CDR1 SEHNR and CDR2 FQNEAQ (reference sequence). This CDR3 is 17 amino acids long. Between the trimmed V and J ends, which lost 0 bases and 7 bases, there was a span of 18 bases. The CDR3 is CASSLALPHRTYGELFF. The CDR3 nucleotides read TGTGCCAGCAGCTTAGCCCTTCCCCACCGAACTTACGGGGAGCTGTTTTTT.

This clonotype was counted ten times or more. J is TRBJ1-1 and V is TRBV29-1; 8 nucleotides agree with TRBD1. The CDR3 loop spans 13 amino acids. Germline V gene sequence: CDR1 SQVTM, CDR2 ANQGSEA. With 7 bases clipped from V and 1 base from J, the junction kept 5 bases outside the gene matches. CDR3 loop: CSAAGTGNTEAFF. The CDR3 nucleotides read TGCAGCGCTGCCGGGACAGGGAACACTGAAGCTTTCTTT.

The V gene is TRBV20-1, the J gene TRBJ2-7, with D possibly matching TRBD2 (6 bases). Trimming took off 0 bases at V and 2 bases at J, with 20 bases between the two ends. The germline V gene encodes CDR1 DFQATT and CDR2 SNEGSKA (reference sequence). The CDR3 contains 17 residues. The CDR3 nucleotides read TGCAGTGCTAGAGATGGGCCGCGCGGGGCGGAAACCTACGAGCAGTACTTC. Its protein product is CSARDGPRGAETYEQYF.

J is TRBJ1-4 and V is TRBV25-1; a possible D gene is TRBD1 (5 bases). In germline, CDR1 is MGHDK, CDR2 SYGVNS. This CDR3 is 15 amino acids long. Trimming took off 2 bases at V and 7 bases at J, with 14 bases between the two ends. CDR3 DNA: TGTGCCAGCAGTGAAGGTTGGGAAGGGGTTGAAAAACTGTTTTTT. Translated, it gives CASSEGWEGVEKLFF.